Each of the 20 T cell receptor beta chains below was sequenced from the same sample in a study of T-cell reconstitution after alpha-beta-depleted transplantation in children (dated by TCRdb to 2016 to 2017). This specimen's treatment or condition label, interpreted: allogeneic hematopoietic cell transplantation with graft depleted of TCRalphabeta T cells and CD19 B cells. Receptors were amplified or captured by PCR. Sequencing used an Illumina HiSeq 2500. Molecular barcoding was employed in the preparation of TCR libraries, with unique molecular identifiers being used to normalize TCRbeta repertoire quantification. The raw public data were reprocessed by TCRdb itself: fastp quality trimming at Q25, MiXCR clonotype calling, in-frame beta chains only. Every CDR3 protein is listed once, alongside the most common genes and DNA of its rows. This sample holds around 800,000 distinct CDR3 sequences; around 15% were observed only once. The ten most abundant clones make up roughly 5% of the sample.

This sample comprised PBMCs, mostly from graft donor cells, obtained 360 days after TCRalphabeta/CD19-depleted stem cell transplant. The receptors stem from a male patient younger than 18 who had a stem cell transplant for acute lymphoblastic leukemia, so the T cells may come from the graft donor.

This clonotype has only a few counts. This chain joins TRBV5-1 and TRBJ2-7; D is ambiguous. Trimming shortened V by 0 bases and J by 3 bases, and 13 bases separated the two germline ends. The CDR3 consists of 15 residues. Germline-derived CDR1 and CDR2 are SGHRS and YFSETQ. The CDR3 nucleotides read TGCGCCAGCAGCTTGGGGCAGGTAACACTCTACGAGCAGTACTTC. It encodes CASSLGQVTLYEQYF.

The chain recombines TRBV9 with TRBJ1-1; 8 bases line up with TRBD1. V lost 3 bases to trimming and J lost 6 bases; unmatched junction nucleotides: 7. CDR3 length: 14 amino acids. Germline CDR1 is SGDLS and CDR2 is YYNGEE. Written as DNA, the CDR3 is TGTGCCAGCAGCGCCCGACAGGGGCTGGCTGAAGCTTTCTTT. Translated: CASSARQGLAEAFF.

This clonotype was recorded many times. The V gene is TRBV5-6, the J gene TRBJ1-2; 7 nucleotides align to TRBD1. V dropped 6 bases and J dropped 7; count of bases not matched to a gene: 6. The germline V gene encodes CDR1 SGHDT and CDR2 YYEEEE. This CDR3 is built from 12 residues. The DNA of the CDR3 is TGTGCCAGCAATTACAGGGGTAGTGGCTACACCTTC. This sequence encodes CASNYRGSGYTF.

This rearrangement joins TRBV5-1 to TRBJ2-5; D not certain. CDR1 is SGHRS, CDR2 YFSETQ, per germline. The CDR3 loop spans 15 amino acids. V was pared by 3 bases and J by 2 bases, with 14 bases between. The CDR3 DNA reads TGCGCCAGCAGCTCACCCTGGACGAGGCAAGAGACCCAGTACTTC. Amino acids: CASSSPWTRQETQYF.

The chain uses TRBV2 and TRBJ2-7; 10 bases line up with TRBD2. V was pared by 0 bases and J by 6 bases, with 11 bases of the junction left unmatched. This CDR3 is 17 amino acids long. Germline V lookup: CDR1 SNHLY, CDR2 FYNNEI. CDR3 loop: CASSEALRRLAGREQYF. As DNA, the CDR3 is TGTGCCAGCAGTGAAGCGCTTCGGCGACTAGCGGGTCGCGAGCAGTACTTC.

The J gene is TRBJ1-1, the V gene TRBV18; D remains unclear. There are 16 residues in the CDR3. The V end lost 0 bases, the J end lost 1 base, and 12 bases lay between the germline ends. In germline, CDR1 is KGHSH, CDR2 LQKENI. The CDR3 DNA reads TGTGCCAGCTCACCACCGTGGGAGCGCGGGAACACTGAAGCTTTCTTT. Protein sequence: CASSPPWERGNTEAFF.

V is TRBV20-1 and J is TRBJ2-5; tentatively, D is TRBD1 (5 bases). Germline-derived CDR1 and CDR2 are DFQATT and SNEGSKA (reference sequence). V shed 5 bases and J shed 2 bases, with 15 bases lying between them. The CDR3 is 14 residues long. The CDR3 here is CSAHNDRVQETQYF. CDR3 sequence (DNA): TGCAGTGCTCATAATGACAGAGTTCAAGAGACCCAGTACTTC.

With regard to this clonotype: Relative to the germline gene, one junction end is altered; a read error may explain this. The V and J genes are TRBV5-1 and TRBJ2-7; 8 bases agree with TRBD2. Germline V gene lookup returns CDR1 SGHRS and CDR2 YFSETQ. The length of the CDR3 is 14 residues. CDR3 nucleotides: TGCGCCAGCAGCTTGGGGAGCGGGGGTTACGAGGAGTACTTC. It yields the protein CASSLGSGGYEEYF.

The table lists this clonotype with a few counts. This chain uses TRBV7-2 with TRBJ2-3; TRBD1 aligns across 10 bases. Germline V gives CDR1 SGHTA, CDR2 FQGNSA. The CDR3 loop spans 16 amino acids. The junction had 9 bases not matched to a gene; V was cut back by 7 bases and J by 2 bases. DNA for the CDR3: TGTGCCAGCAACAAGAGGACAGGGGGGCCCACAGATACGCAGTATTTT. Translating it yields CASNKRTGGPTDTQYF.

The chain uses TRBV6-5 and TRBJ2-1, with 9 bases identical to TRBD2. V was pared by 2 bases and J by 9 bases, with 8 bases of the junction left unmatched. Per germline, CDR1 MNHEY and CDR2 SVGAGI. This CDR3 is built from 15 residues. CDR3 in DNA: TGTGCCAGCAGTTACCCTAGCGGGAAGGCCTTTGAGCAGTTCTTC. It encodes CASSYPSGKAFEQFF.

The V and J genes are TRBV7-9 and TRBJ2-1, with TRBD2 matching 8 bases. Per the germline V gene, CDR1 is SEHNR and CDR2 is FQNEAQ (reference sequence). The CDR3 covers 16 residues. The V and J ends lost 5 bases and 6 bases, in that order; junction bases with no gene match: 12. CDR3 nucleotides: TGTGCCAGCAGCCGCCAAGCGGGAGTGAGGGGCAATGAGCAGTTCTTC. It yields the protein CASSRQAGVRGNEQFF.

V and J are TRBV12-3 or TRBV12-4 and TRBJ1-1; D gene uncertain. V lost 8 bases, J lost 2 bases, and 15 bases lay in between. This CDR3 spans 14 amino acids. DNA for the CDR3: TGTGCCAGCGGATCGGGGTTAATCAACACTGAAGCTTTCTTT. Its translation is CASGSGLINTEAFF.

This clonotype was observed a few times. The rearrangement links TRBV29-1 to TRBJ2-7; D may be TRBD2 (6 bases). Germline loops: CDR1 SQVTM, CDR2 ANQGSEA. The ends were cut back, 7 bases at V and 2 bases at J, with 12 bases in the middle. This CDR3 is built from 12 residues. The CDR3 loop reads CSGRDFTYEQYF. Here the CDR3 DNA reads TGCAGCGGGAGGGACTTTACCTACGAGCAGTACTTC.

This clonotype was seen at least ten times. The DNA for the CDR3 is TGTGCCAGCAGCTTGGGCGGGGGGGCCCAGGCCCAGTACTTC. Its protein product is CASSLGGGAQAQYF. The V and J genes are TRBV7-2 and TRBJ2-5; TRBD2 matches at 9 bases. Unmatched junction bases numbered 8, after V lost 3 bases and J lost 9 bases. This CDR3 has 14 residues. Germline V gives CDR1 SGHTA, CDR2 FQGNSA.

V gene TRBV12-3 or TRBV12-4 combines with J gene TRBJ2-1; TRBD2 might be the D (6 bases). Between the trimmed V and J ends, which lost 5 bases and 0 bases, there was a span of 20 bases. The CDR3 has 18 amino acids. In DNA form, the CDR3 reads TGTGCCAGCAGTCAAAGCGGTCCGGGGGTAAGCTCCTACAATGAGCAGTTCTTC. Protein: CASSQSGPGVSSYNEQFF.

The chain uses TRBV4-2 and TRBJ1-2; the D is unclear. This CDR3 is built from 12 residues. Trimming removed 9 bases at V and 8 bases at J, with 16 bases between. The germline CDR1 and CDR2 sequences are LGHNA and YNFKEQ. CDR3 in DNA: TGTGCCAGTTCGGGCCCCCTCGGAGGCTACACCTTC. Its protein product is CASSGPLGGYTF.

This clonotype was observed a handful of times. This rearrangement joins TRBV11-2 to TRBJ2-3; 13 positions agree with TRBD2. There are 17 residues in the CDR3. The junction had 8 bases not matched to a gene; V was cut back by 5 bases and J by 3 bases. The germline V gene encodes CDR1 SGHAT and CDR2 FQNNGV. CDR3 coding DNA: TGTGCCAGCAGCCTTACACTAGCGGGAGGGCCAACAGATACGCAGTATTTT. This translates into CASSLTLAGGPTDTQYF.

The chain joins TRBV19 to TRBJ1-5; D is ambiguous. The germline gives CDR1 LNHDA, CDR2 SQIVND (reference sequence). The CDR3 sequence is 16 residues long. Trimming left V 3 bases short and J 0 bases short, with 12 bases between. In DNA, the CDR3 is TGTGCCAGTAGTATCGGGCAGGTTAATAGCAATCAGCCCCAGCATTTT. This codes for CASSIGQVNSNQPQHF.

The sample holds a few counts of this clonotype. The chain recombines TRBV12-3 or TRBV12-4 with TRBJ1-2; D possibly corresponds to TRBD1 (6 bases). The CDR3 totals 13 residues. Trimming stripped 8 bases from V and 6 bases from J, with 16 bases between. The CDR3 coding sequence is TGTGCCAGCCCTGCTAAAGGGGGTGATGGCTACACCTTC. Translating it yields CASPAKGGDGYTF.

In this sample, this clonotype turned up once. The CDR3 sequence is CSASPPEGATYEQYF. In DNA form, the CDR3 reads TGCAGTGCTAGTCCCCCGGAGGGGGCTACCTACGAGCAGTACTTC. The chain carries TRBV20-1 and TRBJ2-7; D is possibly TRBD1 (7 bases). Per germline, CDR1 DFQATT and CDR2 SNEGSKA (reference sequence). V lost 3 bases, J lost 2 bases, and 17 bases lay in between. The CDR3 extends over 15 amino acids.